The 31 T cell receptor beta chains reported below all come from one sample, sequenced in a study of T-cell memory formation after mild COVID-19. TCRdb re-called the 5' RACE reads with MiXCR, one entry per CDR3 protein. Among roughly 200,000 distinct CDR3 sequences listed, about 17% were seen once. The specimen was PBMCs or a T cell subset sorted from them (not recorded which). Receptors were obtained from an adult woman who had mild COVID-19 (a few samples of this study predate the infection). Cell type and time point are not known.

Here the CDR3 DNA reads TGTGCCACAGGGACAGGGGATAATGGCTACACCTTC. Translation: CATGTGDNGYTF. The gene calls are TRBV12-3 or TRBV12-4 and TRBJ1-2; 10 bases line up with TRBD1. Trimming took 10 bases from V and 6 from J; bases not matched to a gene: 5. The CDR3 is made up of 12 amino acids.

J is TRBJ2-7 and V is TRBV5-1; 7 bases fit TRBD2. Germline CDR1 SGHRS, CDR2 YFSETQ. The length of the CDR3 is 15 residues. V lost 0 bases and J lost 2; bases outside the gene matches: 5. Written as DNA, the CDR3 is TGCGCCAGCAGCTTGGGGGAGGGTCCTCCCTACGAGCAGTACTTC. Its protein is CASSLGEGPPYEQYF. Using reference TRBV5-1 and TRBJ2-7 for the parts outside the CDR3, the full variable domain is KAGVTQTPRYLIKTRGQQVTLSCSPISGHRSVSWYQQTPGQGLQFLFEYFSETQRNKGNFPGRFSGRQFSNSRSEMNVSTLELGDSALYLCASSLGEGPPYEQYFGPGTRLTVT.

The V call is TRBV9, the J call TRBJ1-1, with 10 nucleotides matching TRBD1. Trimming removed 3 bases from V and 6 bases from J; junction bases left unmatched: 8. This CDR3 region has 15 residues. CDR1 is SGDLS and CDR2 is YYNGEE in the germline V gene. The CDR3 bases are TGTGCCAGCAGCGCTCAGGGACAGGGGTGGTCTGAAGCTTTCTTT. Translated, it gives CASSAQGQGWSEAFF.

There are a few counts of this clonotype. The chain employs TRBV20-1 and TRBJ1-2; D call uncertain. The V gene lost 2 bases and the J gene lost 4 bases, with 14 bases spanning the gap. The CDR3 contains 14 residues. CDR1 is DFQATT, CDR2 SNEGSKA, per germline (reference sequence). The CDR3 DNA reads TGCAGTGCTAGATCTACAGCTCCCGTCTATGGCTACACCTTC. It specifies CSARSTAPVYGYTF.

The chain employs TRBV18 and TRBJ2-7; D is unresolved. Trimming removed 0 bases at V and 0 bases at J, with 3 bases between. This CDR3 contains 13 residues. Germline CDR1 KGHSH, CDR2 LQKENI. The CDR3 spells CASSPPNSYEQYF. The DNA for the CDR3 is TGTGCCAGCTCACCACCAAACTCCTACGAGCAGTACTTC.

This clonotype came up many times. One junction end disagrees with the germline gene, perhaps due to a read error. The chain is built from TRBV5-1 and TRBJ1-1; D is undetermined. This CDR3 spans 12 amino acids. Per germline, CDR1 SGHRS and CDR2 YFSETQ. Here the CDR3 DNA reads TGTGCCAGCAGCCTACAGAACACTGAAGCTTTCTTT. Residues: CASSLQNTEAFF.

The chain links TRBV12-3 or TRBV12-4 to TRBJ2-1; D call uncertain. The CDR3 length is 12 residues. The V gene lost 7 bases and the J gene lost 10 bases, with 14 bases spanning the gap. The CDR3 DNA reads TGTGCCAGCACCCCCTCTCTCCCAGAGCAGTTCTTC. Amino acid sequence: CASTPSLPEQFF.

This clonotype has only a few counts. The chain joins TRBV12-3 or TRBV12-4 to TRBJ1-5; no firm D call. This CDR3 region has 14 residues. With 8 bases removed from V and 6 bases from J, the gap between germline ends came to 17 bases. CDR3 region: CASGQATRGQPQHF. The CDR3 nucleotides read TGTGCCAGCGGCCAAGCGACTCGGGGTCAGCCCCAGCATTTT.

The rearrangement joins TRBV10-3 to TRBJ1-3, with 7 positions matching TRBD1. The germline CDR1 and CDR2 sequences are ENHRY and SYGVKD. Germline trimming cut 4 bases from V and 4 bases from J; bases unmatched to any gene: 4. The CDR3 totals 14 residues. The chain's CDR3 is CAISGQGTGNTIYF. The DNA for the CDR3 is TGTGCCATCAGTGGACAGGGTACGGGAAACACCATATATTTT.

This clonotype came up once. The chain joins TRBV6-5 to TRBJ1-1, with D tentatively TRBD1 (6 bases). Germline V lookup: CDR1 MNHEY, CDR2 SVGAGI. Trimming pared 0 bases from V and 5 bases from J, leaving 10 bases between. The CDR3 consists of 14 residues. The CDR3 loop is CASSYSGGHTEAFF. DNA of the CDR3: TGTGCCAGCAGTTACTCGGGGGGGCATACTGAAGCTTTCTTT.

The chain links TRBV6-4 to TRBJ2-1; 12 bases agree with TRBD1. The trim removed 5 bases at V and 4 bases at J, leaving 12 bases unmatched. Germline V lookup: CDR1 MRHNA, CDR2 SNTAGT. CDR3 size: 18 residues. The CDR3 here is CASSPGTGGTGAYNEQFF. As DNA, the CDR3 is TGTGCCAGCAGTCCCGGGACAGGGGGCACCGGGGCGTACAATGAGCAGTTCTTC.

The table lists this clonotype with a few counts. CDR3 sequence: CASSVVAEGSSYEQYF. CDR3 DNA: TGTGCCAGCAGCGTCGTAGCGGAGGGGAGCTCCTACGAGCAGTACTTC. J is TRBJ2-7 and V is TRBV9; TRBD2 is a possible D gene (6 bases). Germline V gives CDR1 SGDLS, CDR2 YYNGEE. The germline V and J ends were trimmed by 2 bases and 0 bases, with 15 bases remaining between them. The CDR3 is made up of 16 amino acids.

The V and J genes are TRBV6-6 and TRBJ2-7, with D perhaps matching TRBD2 (5 bases). CDR1 is MNHNY and CDR2 is SVGAGI in the germline V gene (reference sequence). The CDR3 runs 17 residues. Trimming removed 8 bases at V and 0 bases at J, with 23 bases between. The CDR3 DNA reads TGTGCCAGCGGCCGCGGGCGGGCCTACCTAAGCTCCTACGAGCAGTACTTC. Amino acids: CASGRGRAYLSSYEQYF.

V and J are TRBV11-1 and TRBJ1-1; D perhaps matches TRBD1 (6 bases). This CDR3 comprises 15 residues. CDR1 is SGHAT, CDR2 FQDESV, per germline (reference sequence). Trimming left V 5 bases short and J 3 bases short, with 16 bases between. CDR3 in DNA: TGTGCCAGCAGCCCGACACTCACAGGGTACACTGAAGCTTTCTTT. This translates into CASSPTLTGYTEAFF.

This chain connects TRBV7-9 to TRBJ1-1; D remains unclear. Germline CDR1 and CDR2: SEHNR and FQNEAQ (reference sequence). The V end was cut by 7 bases, the J end by 6 bases, with 18 bases between. This CDR3 spans 14 amino acids. In DNA, the CDR3 is TGTGCCAGCATCCTAAGTCAGCTAGGCGCTGAAGCTTTCTTT. This gives the protein CASILSQLGAEAFF.

Only a few counts were recorded for this clonotype. The genes are TRBV7-8 and TRBJ2-7; weak D call: TRBD2 (7 bases). Germline V gene lookup returns CDR1 SGHVS and CDR2 FQNEAQ. V lost 4 bases and J 4 bases, leaving 17 bases between the germline ends. This CDR3 spans 15 amino acids. The DNA of the CDR3 is TGTGCCAGCAGCTCCCAACTGGGGGGGGCGTACGAGCAGTACTTC. It yields the protein CASSSQLGGAYEQYF.

The J gene is TRBJ2-3, the V gene TRBV3-1, with D perhaps matching TRBD2 (5 bases). This CDR3 contains 16 residues. CDR1 is LGHDT, CDR2 YNNKEL, per germline (reference sequence). V was cut by 2 bases and J by 2 bases, with 14 bases left in between. DNA of the CDR3: TGTGCCAGCAGCCAAAGGACTCCCTCTCACACAGATACGCAGTATTTT. Protein sequence: CASSQRTPSHTDTQYF.

The V call is TRBV10-3, the J call TRBJ2-5; D perhaps matches TRBD1 (5 bases). Germline V gene data show CDR1 as ENHRY and CDR2 as SYGVKD. Trimming cost V 2 bases and J 4 bases, with 8 bases left between them. This CDR3 contains 13 residues. CDR3 bases: TGTGCCATCAGTGAGGCAGGGTCAGAGACCCAGTACTTC. The encoded protein is CAISEAGSETQYF.

Many counts were recorded for this clonotype. The rearrangement joins TRBV5-1 to TRBJ2-7; D not certain. The CDR3 contains 11 residues. The germline CDR1 and CDR2 sequences are SGHRS and YFSETQ. The germline V and J ends were trimmed by 4 bases and 3 bases, with 5 bases remaining between them. CDR3 nucleotide sequence: TGCGCCAGCAGCGCAAACTACGAGCAGTACTTC. Translating it yields CASSANYEQYF.

This clonotype was recorded a few times. CDR3 DNA: TGCAGTGCTAGAGGCCCTTTAAACCCCGGGACTCCGCGGACCTACAATGAGCAGTTCTTC. Its translation: CSARGPLNPGTPRTYNEQFF. The genes are TRBV20-1 and TRBJ2-1; possibly TRBD2 for D (6 bases). This CDR3 contains 20 residues. CDR1 and CDR2 (germline): DFQATT, SNEGSKA (reference sequence). V was pared by 1 base and J by 2 bases, with 27 bases between.

This clonotype showed up just once. The CDR3 reads CASGRDTQYF. CDR3 in DNA: TGTGCCAGCGGGAGAGATACGCAGTATTTT. This chain links TRBV12-3 or TRBV12-4 with TRBJ2-3, with a possible D match to TRBD2 (5 bases). Trimming stripped 8 bases from V and 5 bases from J, with 5 bases between. The CDR3 runs to 10 residues.

This clonotype has just a few counts. The chain employs TRBV7-9 and TRBJ2-7; 9 nucleotides line up with TRBD1. This CDR3 contains 17 residues. Germline assignment: CDR1 SEHNR and CDR2 FQNEAQ (reference sequence). The V gene end was trimmed by 1 base and the J gene end by 3 bases; junction bases not matched to a gene: 10. DNA of the CDR3: TGTGCCAGCAGCTTAGTTGGGACAGGGAAGGGCCTCTACGAGCAGTACTTC. This translates into CASSLVGTGKGLYEQYF. Based on the CDR3 plus reference TRBV7-9 and TRBJ2-7, the full variable domain is DTGVSQNPRHKITKRGQNVTFRCDPISEHNRLYWYRQTLGQGPEFLTYFQNEAQLEKSRLLSDRFSAERPKGSFSTLEIQRTEQGDSAMYLCASSLVGTGKGLYEQYFGPGTRLTVT.

This chain joins TRBV3-1 and TRBJ1-5; a possible D gene is TRBD1 (5 bases). Germline CDR1 reads LGHDT; CDR2 reads YNNKEL (reference sequence). V lost 3 bases to trimming and J lost 0 bases, with 15 bases between them. This CDR3 region has 17 residues. CDR3 loop: CASSHGTGYSSNQPQHF. The CDR3 nucleotides are TGTGCCAGCAGCCACGGTACAGGTTATTCTAGCAATCAGCCCCAGCATTTT.

The chain links TRBV20-1 to TRBJ2-7; 7 positions agree with TRBD2. The CDR3 has 13 amino acids. V lost 3 bases, J lost 1 base, and 3 bases stayed unmatched. Germline V gene lookup returns CDR1 DFQATT and CDR2 SNEGSKA (reference sequence). The CDR3, as DNA: TGCAGTGCTAGGTTGCGGGGGTCCTACGAGCAGTACTTC. This sequence encodes CSARLRGSYEQYF.

The chain employs TRBV7-3 and TRBJ2-1, with 10 bases identical to TRBD2. J lost 7 bases, V lost 5 bases, and 11 bases had no gene match. Germline CDR1 and CDR2: SGHTA and FQGTGA. The CDR3 covers 16 residues. The CDR3 loop reads CASSPQAAGGRNEQFF. CDR3 DNA sequence: TGTGCCAGCAGCCCCCAGGCAGCGGGGGGGCGAAATGAGCAGTTCTTC.

The chain has TRBV13 and TRBJ2-4; D assignment may be TRBD1 or TRBD2 (5 bases each). V was shortened by 4 bases and J by 0 bases, with 10 bases between the two germline ends. The CDR3 is 15 amino acids. Per the germline V gene, CDR1 is PRHDT and CDR2 is FYEKMQ (reference sequence). CDR3 protein: CASSWAGTAKNIQYF. CDR3 coding DNA: TGTGCCAGCAGCTGGGCCGGGACAGCCAAAAACATTCAGTACTTC.

The chain is built from TRBV12-3 or TRBV12-4 and TRBJ1-2; D unclear. V gave up 3 bases and J gave up 3 bases, with 17 bases separating them. CDR3 length: 16 amino acids. As DNA, the CDR3 is TGTGCCAGCAGTTTTGGATGGGGAGGACGCTACTATGGCTACACCTTC. It specifies CASSFGWGGRYYGYTF.

This chain connects TRBV24-1 to TRBJ2-2, with D unclear. Germline CDR1 reads KGHDR; CDR2 reads SFDVKD. The CDR3 length is 13 residues. Trimming took 1 base from V and 2 from J, leaving 1 base between them. This CDR3 reads CATSDFNTGELFF. CDR3 in DNA: TGTGCCACCAGTGATTTCAACACCGGGGAGCTGTTTTTT.

This rearrangement joins TRBV7-8 to TRBJ1-1; D not resolved. The germline gives CDR1 SGHVS, CDR2 FQNEAQ. The CDR3 is 12 residues long. Between the trimmed V and J ends, which lost 1 base and 11 bases, there was a span of 11 bases. CDR3 nucleotide sequence: TGTGCCAGCAGCTTAGGGGCGTATGCGGCTTTCTTT. Its protein is CASSLGAYAAFF.

This clonotype was counted only a few times. The CDR3 region is CAMGGEVEAFF. CDR3 nucleotide sequence: TGTGCCATGGGAGGGGAGGTTGAAGCTTTCTTT. V gene TRBV19 combines with J gene TRBJ1-1; possible D gene TRBD1, 5 bases. Germline CDR1 is LNHDA and CDR2 is SQIVND (reference sequence). The CDR3 is made up of 11 amino acids. The V end lost 10 bases, the J end lost 7 bases, and 13 bases lay between the germline ends.

In its sample, this clonotype was seen a few times. A read error may produce the germline difference seen at one junction end. The chain employs TRBV7-9 and TRBJ2-7; 7 nucleotides match TRBD1. The V gene's germline CDR1 is SEHNR and CDR2 FQNEAQ (reference sequence). The CDR3 consists of 12 residues. DNA for the CDR3: TGTGCCAGCAGCTTAGAGGGACAGAGACCGACCTTC. Protein product: CASSLEGQRPTF.